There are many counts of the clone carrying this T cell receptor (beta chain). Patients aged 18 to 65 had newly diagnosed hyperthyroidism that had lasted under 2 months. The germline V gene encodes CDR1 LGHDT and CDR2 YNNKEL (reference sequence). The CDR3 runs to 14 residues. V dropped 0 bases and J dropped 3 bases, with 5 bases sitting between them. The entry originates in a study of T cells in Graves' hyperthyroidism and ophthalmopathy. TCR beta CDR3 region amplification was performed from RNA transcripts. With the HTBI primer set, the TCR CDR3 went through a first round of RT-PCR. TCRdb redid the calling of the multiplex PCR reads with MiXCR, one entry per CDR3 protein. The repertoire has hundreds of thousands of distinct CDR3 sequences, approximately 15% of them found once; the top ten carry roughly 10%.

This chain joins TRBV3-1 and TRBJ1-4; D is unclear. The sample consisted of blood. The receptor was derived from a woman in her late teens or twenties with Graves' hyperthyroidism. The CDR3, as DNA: TGTGCCAGCAGCCAAGATCGAGCTAATGAAAAACTGTTTTTT. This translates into CASSQDRANEKLFF.